A selection of T cell receptor beta chains follows, all from one sample in a study of metastatic and nonmetastatic thyroid tumors. TCRdb reprocessed the PCR reads using MiXCR. Here the sample spans roughly 89,000 clones, approximately 12% being singletons. Material: tumor tissue. The receptors here all came from a female donor with papillary thyroid cancer or a benign thyroid nodule (not recorded which). Some clones in this sample may be carry-over from other donors' samples. The CDR3 runs from the conserved cysteine through the conserved F or W. The order of the fields is D gene, J gene, V gene, clone size, CDR3 DNA, CDR3 protein. The D gene is left open where the match is weak. The size entry is marked missing in some rows and otherwise reads once, few, many or a size class.

d_call: -; j_call: TRBJ2-7; v_call: TRBV3-1; clone_size: -; cdr3_nt: TGTGCCAGCAGCCAAGATGAGGCAGGGGCCTACGAGCAGTACTTC; cdr3_aa: CASSQDEAGAYEQYF
d_call: -; j_call: TRBJ2-1; v_call: TRBV3-1; clone_size: many; cdr3_nt: TGTGCCAGCAGCCGATCCGATTCCCTCAATGAGCAGTTCTTC; cdr3_aa: CASSRSDSLNEQFF
d_call: TRBD2; j_call: TRBJ2-1; v_call: TRBV28; clone_size: many; cdr3_nt: TGTGCCAGCACCATTGGGGGACTAGCGGGAAACAATGAGCAGTTCTTC; cdr3_aa: CASTIGGLAGNNEQFF
d_call: TRBD2; j_call: TRBJ2-3; v_call: TRBV28; clone_size: -; cdr3_nt: TGTGCCAGCAGTATAGCGGGGATGCTAGATACGCAGTATTTT; cdr3_aa: CASSIAGMLDTQYF
d_call: TRBD2; j_call: TRBJ2-1; v_call: TRBV20-1; clone_size: many; cdr3_nt: TGCAGTGCTAGAGATACGGACGCGGGAGTTCTCCTCTACAATGAGCAGTTCTTC; cdr3_aa: CSARDTDAGVLLYNEQFF
d_call: -; j_call: TRBJ2-3; v_call: TRBV27; clone_size: many; cdr3_nt: TGTGCCAGCAGTATACCCCTCCCGGGGATCATAGCAGATACGCAGTATTTT; cdr3_aa: CASSIPLPGIIADTQYF
d_call: -; j_call: TRBJ1-1; v_call: TRBV7-2; clone_size: many; cdr3_nt: TGTGCCAGCAGCTTAGAGTTGGCAGGGCTTGAAGCTTTCTTT; cdr3_aa: CASSLELAGLEAFF
d_call: TRBD1; j_call: TRBJ1-1; v_call: TRBV10-1; clone_size: few; cdr3_nt: TGCGCCAGCGGTGATCTTCCAGGGGGGAACACTGAAGCTTTCTTT; cdr3_aa: CASGDLPGGNTEAFF
d_call: TRBD2; j_call: TRBJ2-7; v_call: TRBV6-1; clone_size: many; cdr3_nt: TGTGCCAGCACCTCGGCTAGCGGGAGGATTAACGAGCAGTACTTC; cdr3_aa: CASTSASGRINEQYF
d_call: -; j_call: TRBJ1-4; v_call: TRBV10-2; clone_size: many; cdr3_nt: TGCGCCAGTGGAGCTTCTAATGAAAAACTGTTTTTT; cdr3_aa: CASGASNEKLFF
d_call: -; j_call: TRBJ1-1; v_call: TRBV27; clone_size: -; cdr3_nt: TGTGCCAGCAGTTTCCGAGGGAGAAACACTGAAGCTTTCTTT; cdr3_aa: CASSFRGRNTEAFF
d_call: TRBD1; j_call: TRBJ2-7; v_call: TRBV5-1; clone_size: few; cdr3_nt: TGCGCCAGCAGCCCGCATAAGGCAACAGACAGGGGGCGATCCTACGAGCAGTACTTC; cdr3_aa: CASSPHKATDRGRSYEQYF
d_call: -; j_call: TRBJ1-1; v_call: TRBV28; clone_size: many; cdr3_nt: TGTGCCAGCAGTTTAGGGGGGCCTGAAGCTTTCTTT; cdr3_aa: CASSLGGPEAFF
d_call: -; j_call: TRBJ2-3; v_call: TRBV10-1; clone_size: many; cdr3_nt: TGCGCCAGCAGTTCTAGCGGCACAGATACGCAGTATTTT; cdr3_aa: CASSSSGTDTQYF
d_call: TRBD2; j_call: TRBJ2-3; v_call: TRBV19; clone_size: many; cdr3_nt: TGTGCCAGTAGCCCCGGGGTAGCGGGACGGGCGGATACGCAGTATTTT; cdr3_aa: CASSPGVAGRADTQYF
d_call: -; j_call: TRBJ2-3; v_call: TRBV20-1; clone_size: many; cdr3_nt: TGCAGTACTGGGTCATTGGAGCAGTATTTT; cdr3_aa: CSTGSLEQYF
d_call: TRBD2; j_call: TRBJ2-1; v_call: TRBV6-5; clone_size: many; cdr3_nt: TGTGCCAGCAGTTCCGGACTAGCGGGAGTGGGTCGGGGGGGGACGTTCTTC; cdr3_aa: CASSSGLAGVGRGGTFF
d_call: TRBD1; j_call: TRBJ2-7; v_call: TRBV5-5; clone_size: many; cdr3_nt: TGTGCCAGCAGCTTGCCAGGGGGCCACGAGCAGTACTTC; cdr3_aa: CASSLPGGHEQYF
d_call: TRBD2; j_call: TRBJ2-3; v_call: TRBV3-1; clone_size: -; cdr3_nt: TGTGCCAGCAGCCAATATCCAGGGCTAGCGGGAAGTACGCAGTATTTT; cdr3_aa: CASSQYPGLAGSTQYF
d_call: TRBD2; j_call: TRBJ2-1; v_call: TRBV20-1; clone_size: many; cdr3_nt: TGCAGTGCCCCGACTAGCGGGAGACCGCTGCAGTTCTTC; cdr3_aa: CSAPTSGRPLQFF
d_call: -; j_call: TRBJ2-7; v_call: TRBV4-1; clone_size: many; cdr3_nt: TGCGCCAGCAGCCAGGATCGGGGGAGCTCCTACGAGCAGTACTTC; cdr3_aa: CASSQDRGSSYEQYF
d_call: -; j_call: TRBJ2-6; v_call: TRBV18; clone_size: -; cdr3_nt: TGTGCCAGCTCAAAAGACAGTCGCTCTGGGGCCAACGTCCTGACTTTC; cdr3_aa: CASSKDSRSGANVLTF
d_call: TRBD2; j_call: TRBJ2-3; v_call: TRBV27; clone_size: many; cdr3_nt: TGTGCCAGCAAGTTCGGCGGGAGAAGGGCAGATACGCAGTATTTT; cdr3_aa: CASKFGGRRADTQYF
d_call: -; j_call: TRBJ2-3; v_call: TRBV6-2/TRBV6-3; clone_size: many; cdr3_nt: TGTGCCAGCACCACCCAACAGCTAGCTACGCAGTATTTT; cdr3_aa: CASTTQQLATQYF
d_call: TRBD2; j_call: TRBJ2-1; v_call: TRBV14; clone_size: -; cdr3_nt: TGTGCCAGCATCCGGCTAGCGGGAGGATTTGGTGAGCAGTTCTTC; cdr3_aa: CASIRLAGGFGEQFF
d_call: -; j_call: TRBJ1-2; v_call: TRBV18; clone_size: many; cdr3_nt: TGTGCCAGCTCACCCACAGTTCCGTATGGCTACACCTTC; cdr3_aa: CASSPTVPYGYTF
d_call: -; j_call: TRBJ2-7; v_call: TRBV6-1; clone_size: many; cdr3_nt: TGTGCCAGCAGTGAAAGAGGCAGGCCCTCCTACGAGCAGTACTTC; cdr3_aa: CASSERGRPSYEQYF
d_call: -; j_call: TRBJ1-2; v_call: TRBV28; clone_size: many; cdr3_nt: TGTGCCAGCAGTTTAGATACAGGGCTGTGGTATGGCTACACCTTC; cdr3_aa: CASSLDTGLWYGYTF
d_call: -; j_call: TRBJ1-3; v_call: TRBV6-1; clone_size: many; cdr3_nt: TGTGCCAGCAGTGCCAGGACAGTGACATCTGGAAACACCATATATTTT; cdr3_aa: CASSARTVTSGNTIYF
d_call: TRBD1; j_call: TRBJ1-5; v_call: TRBV28; clone_size: many; cdr3_nt: TGTGCCAGCAGTTTACGGGCAGGGGGTAGCAATCAGCCCCAGCATTTT; cdr3_aa: CASSLRAGGSNQPQHF
d_call: -; j_call: TRBJ2-3; v_call: TRBV5-1; clone_size: -; cdr3_nt: TGCGCCAGCAGCTTGGCCCGAAACGGTAGGGCCCCCACAGATACGCAGTATTTT; cdr3_aa: CASSLARNGRAPTDTQYF
d_call: -; j_call: TRBJ2-7; v_call: TRBV11-3; clone_size: -; cdr3_nt: TGTGCCAGCAGCGGGCGGGGACAGACCCCCTACGAGCAGTACTTC; cdr3_aa: CASSGRGQTPYEQYF
d_call: -; j_call: TRBJ2-1; v_call: TRBV5-1; clone_size: -; cdr3_nt: TGCGCCAGCAGCTTTAGGGGGAGACAAAATGAGCAGTTCTTC; cdr3_aa: CASSFRGRQNEQFF
d_call: -; j_call: TRBJ2-5; v_call: TRBV9; clone_size: many; cdr3_nt: TGTGCCAGCAGCCGACAACCCGGGACGCAAGAGACCCAGTACTTC; cdr3_aa: CASSRQPGTQETQYF
d_call: -; j_call: TRBJ1-3; v_call: TRBV12-3/TRBV12-4; clone_size: many; cdr3_nt: TGTGCCAGCAGTCCCCAGCGACAGCTCTCTGGAAACACCATATATTTT; cdr3_aa: CASSPQRQLSGNTIYF
d_call: -; j_call: TRBJ1-1; v_call: TRBV28; clone_size: many; cdr3_nt: TGTGCCAGCAGTTTAGGCAGAAACACTGAAGCTTTCTTT; cdr3_aa: CASSLGRNTEAFF
d_call: TRBD1; j_call: TRBJ2-7; v_call: TRBV5-1; clone_size: -; cdr3_nt: TGCGCCAGCAGCTTGGACCTCAGGGGGGAGCAGTACTTC; cdr3_aa: CASSLDLRGEQYF
d_call: -; j_call: TRBJ2-7; v_call: TRBV11-2; clone_size: many; cdr3_nt: TGTGCCAGCAGCTTATCCCTCGGGGATACTTACGAGCAGTACTTC; cdr3_aa: CASSLSLGDTYEQYF
d_call: -; j_call: TRBJ1-6; v_call: TRBV3-1; clone_size: many; cdr3_nt: TGTGCCAGCAGCCAATCCGGGAGGAATTCACCCCTCCACTTT; cdr3_aa: CASSQSGRNSPLHF
d_call: TRBD1; j_call: TRBJ1-2; v_call: TRBV11-1; clone_size: -; cdr3_nt: TGTGCCAGCAGCTTCGAAAGGACAGGGGATAACTATGGCTACACCTTC; cdr3_aa: CASSFERTGDNYGYTF
d_call: -; j_call: TRBJ1-2; v_call: TRBV5-1; clone_size: many; cdr3_nt: TGCGCCAGCAGCTCCGGACAGAATAGAGGTTATGGCTACACCTTC; cdr3_aa: CASSSGQNRGYGYTF
d_call: -; j_call: TRBJ2-7; v_call: TRBV28; clone_size: many; cdr3_nt: TGTGCCAGCAGTTTAGGGACATTCTACGAGCAGTACTTC; cdr3_aa: CASSLGTFYEQYF
d_call: TRBD1; j_call: TRBJ2-3; v_call: TRBV20-1; clone_size: many; cdr3_nt: TGCAGTGCTAGGGGTAAACAGGGGACAGATACGCAGTATTTT; cdr3_aa: CSARGKQGTDTQYF
d_call: TRBD1; j_call: TRBJ2-7; v_call: TRBV6-1; clone_size: many; cdr3_nt: TGTGCCAGCGGCAGACAGGGAGAGCAGTACTTC; cdr3_aa: CASGRQGEQYF
d_call: TRBD1; j_call: TRBJ2-7; v_call: TRBV2; clone_size: many; cdr3_nt: TGTGCCAGCAGTGACGGGACAGGGCCATACGAGCAGTACTTC; cdr3_aa: CASSDGTGPYEQYF
d_call: -; j_call: TRBJ1-1; v_call: TRBV6-6; clone_size: many; cdr3_nt: TGTGCCAGCAGTTACCGTGCTGGGAACACTGAAGCTTTCTTT; cdr3_aa: CASSYRAGNTEAFF
d_call: TRBD1; j_call: TRBJ1-2; v_call: TRBV6-6; clone_size: many; cdr3_nt: TGTGCCAGCAGTTACTCGATGGAGGGGGCGCGGGGGGCTAATGGCTACACCTTC; cdr3_aa: CASSYSMEGARGANGYTF
d_call: -; j_call: TRBJ1-2; v_call: TRBV11-3; clone_size: many; cdr3_nt: TGTGCCAGCAGCCCGGGACCCCTTGATGGCTACACCTTC; cdr3_aa: CASSPGPLDGYTF
d_call: TRBD1; j_call: TRBJ2-7; v_call: TRBV6-1; clone_size: many; cdr3_nt: TGTGCCAGCAGACCCATCCCGGGACAGGGTGTATACGAGCAGTACTTC; cdr3_aa: CASRPIPGQGVYEQYF
d_call: TRBD2; j_call: TRBJ2-7; v_call: TRBV28; clone_size: many; cdr3_nt: TGTGCCAGCAGTTTACCTATCGGGACTAGCGGCTCCTACGAGCAGTACTTC; cdr3_aa: CASSLPIGTSGSYEQYF
d_call: -; j_call: TRBJ2-7; v_call: TRBV20-1; clone_size: -; cdr3_nt: TGCAGTGCTAGGACAGGACACGACGAGAAGTACTTC; cdr3_aa: CSARTGHDEKYF
d_call: -; j_call: TRBJ1-1; v_call: TRBV2; clone_size: many; cdr3_nt: TGTGCCAGCAGTGATTCTCGGACACGAAGGAGGACTGAAGCTTTCTTT; cdr3_aa: CASSDSRTRRRTEAFF